These 28 T cell receptor beta chains share one sample of origin, sequenced in a study of CD8 T cells in ankylosing spondylitis. TCRdb analysed the 5' RACE reads with MiXCR anew, one entry per CDR3 protein. This table holds 35,000 to 50,000 distinct CDR3 sequences, approximately 9.9% found once. The sequenced sample consisted of blood, either unsorted or a sorted T cell fraction (not recorded which). Receptor source: a male donor with ankylosing spondylitis or in good health (not recorded which).

This clonotype was seen many times. This chain links TRBV6-5 with TRBJ2-7, with D uncertain. CDR1 MNHEY and CDR2 SVGAGI come from the germline V gene. The CDR3 length is 15 residues. Trimming cost V 0 bases and J 3 bases, with 12 bases left between them. CDR3 in amino acids: CASSYSSGDFYEQYF. CDR3 DNA sequence: TGTGCCAGCAGTTACTCATCAGGCGATTTCTACGAGCAGTACTTC.

The genes are TRBV7-2 and TRBJ2-5; the D call may be TRBD1 or TRBD2 (5 bases each). The V gene lost 8 bases and the J gene lost 3 bases, with 19 bases spanning the gap. Germline CDR1 SGHTA, CDR2 FQGNSA. The CDR3 loop spans 15 amino acids. The CDR3 protein is CASGRDHRREETQYF. In nucleotides, the CDR3 is TGTGCCAGCGGCCGGGACCATAGAAGGGAAGAGACCCAGTACTTC.

This clonotype has at least ten counts. The genes are TRBV12-3 or TRBV12-4 and TRBJ2-7; a possible D gene is TRBD1 (5 bases). The CDR3 length is 14 residues. Trimming removed 4 bases from V and 2 bases from J, with 12 bases in between. The CDR3 is CASSSRNRPYEQYF. The DNA of the CDR3 is TGTGCCAGCAGTTCCCGTAACAGGCCCTACGAGCAGTACTTC.

This clonotype was picked up many times. The V call is TRBV18, the J call TRBJ1-4; D gene uncertain. The CDR3 is 14 residues long. V shed 0 bases and J shed 6 bases, with 8 bases lying between them. Germline assignment: CDR1 KGHSH and CDR2 LQKENI. The CDR3 DNA is TGTGCCAGCTCACCACCAGGAACGGATGAAAAACTGTTTTTT. This encodes CASSPPGTDEKLFF.

This clonotype was observed many times. CDR3 bases: TGCGCCAGCAGGAACGAGCGGAGCTCCTACAATGAGCAGTTCTTC. Its protein product is CASRNERSSYNEQFF. This chain links TRBV5-1 with TRBJ2-1, with D possibly TRBD2 on 5 matching bases. CDR1 SGHRS and CDR2 YFSETQ come from the germline V gene. The CDR3 sequence is 15 residues long. Trimming pared 5 bases from V and 0 bases from J, leaving 12 bases between.

The sample holds many counts of this clonotype. The chain employs TRBV11-3 and TRBJ2-2; the D is unclear. This CDR3 comprises 14 residues. The ends were cut back, 2 bases at V and 0 bases at J, with 4 bases in the middle. CDR1 and CDR2 from the germline V gene are SGHNT and YENEEA. CDR3 region: CASSLNANTGELFF. For the CDR3, the DNA is TGTGCCAGCAGCTTAAACGCGAACACCGGGGAGCTGTTTTTT.

At least ten counts were recorded for this clonotype. The chain joins TRBV7-7 to TRBJ2-1, with 9 positions matching TRBD1. After removal of 5 bases from V and 7 bases from J, the junction contained 9 bases not matched to a gene. Germline V CDR1 and CDR2: SSHAT, FNYEAQ (reference sequence). The CDR3 contains 15 residues. The CDR3 loop reads CASSAGTGSTNEQFF. The DNA for the CDR3 is TGTGCCAGCAGCGCCGGGACAGGGTCTACAAATGAGCAGTTCTTC.

This clonotype was observed at least ten times. This rearrangement joins TRBV6-5 to TRBJ1-4; D uncertain. The CDR3 consists of 14 residues. The ends were cut back, 0 bases at V and 17 bases at J, with 19 bases in the middle. CDR1 and CDR2 from the germline V gene are MNHEY and SVGAGI. This CDR3 reads CASSYSSSATRSFF. The CDR3 region has the DNA TGTGCCAGCAGTTACTCCTCCTCTGCAACCCGCAGTTTTTTT.

This clonotype was found many times. The rearrangement joins TRBV9 to TRBJ1-4; D perhaps matches TRBD1 (6 bases). The CDR3 totals 13 residues. Germline V gives CDR1 SGDLS, CDR2 YYNGEE. V shed 4 bases and J shed 5 bases, with 9 bases lying between them. The CDR3 DNA is TGTGCCAGCAGCCTGGACAGCAATGAAAAACTGTTTTTT. This codes for CASSLDSNEKLFF. Combining the CDR3 with reference TRBV9 and TRBJ1-4 gives the whole variable domain DSGVTQTPKHLITATGQRVTLRCSPRSGDLSVYWYQQSLDQGLQFLIQYYNGEERAKGNILERFSAQQFPDLHSELNLSSLELGDSALYFCASSLDSNEKLFFGSGTQLSVL.

This clonotype has at least ten counts. Sequence at one end of the junction differs from germline and may be a read error. CDR3 nucleotides: TGTGTCACCAGTGAGGGCTGGGAACGAGAGCAGTTCTTC. Translated, it gives CVTSEGWEREQFF. The genes are TRBV24-1 and TRBJ2-1, with TRBD2 as a possible D gene (5 bases). This CDR3 spans 13 amino acids. Germline V gene sequence: CDR1 KGHDR, CDR2 SFDVKD.

This clonotype was observed at least ten times. The chain joins TRBV5-1 to TRBJ2-7; a possible D gene is TRBD2 (7 bases). Trimming removed 0 bases at V and 2 bases at J, with 12 bases between. Germline V gene data show CDR1 as SGHRS and CDR2 as YFSETQ. This CDR3 contains 15 residues. In nucleotides, the CDR3 is TGCGCCAGCAGCTTGGGCGCGGGGGCGGCCTACGAGCAGTACTTC. The encoded protein is CASSLGAGAAYEQYF.

This clonotype was recorded at least ten times. The CDR3 spells CASSQVGRNEAFF. CDR3 in DNA: TGTGCCAGCAGCCAAGTGGGCAGGAATGAAGCTTTCTTT. V is TRBV3-1 and J is TRBJ1-1; no reliable D call. The V gene's germline CDR1 is LGHDT and CDR2 YNNKEL (reference sequence). The V end lost 1 base, the J end lost 7 bases, and 10 bases lay between the germline ends. This CDR3 contains 13 residues.

There are a few counts of this clonotype. This chain uses TRBV18 with TRBJ2-7, with D possibly TRBD1 on 6 matching bases. V was cut by 6 bases and J by 2 bases, with 14 bases left in between. The CDR3 length is 14 residues. The germline V gene encodes CDR1 KGHSH and CDR2 LQKENI. The CDR3 coding sequence is TGTGCCAGCTCCCTTGGACAGCCCCCCTACGAGCAGTACTTC. Protein: CASSLGQPPYEQYF.

This clonotype showed up just a few times. The chain links TRBV18 to TRBJ2-2, with unresolved D. V lost 2 bases, J lost 0 bases, and 7 bases lay in between. Germline loops: CDR1 KGHSH, CDR2 LQKENI. There are 15 residues in the CDR3. The CDR3 loop is CASSPNQPNTGELFF. The CDR3 DNA reads as TGTGCCAGCTCACCAAACCAACCGAACACCGGGGAGCTGTTTTTT.

This clonotype occurred many times. The chain carries TRBV5-6 and TRBJ2-1; D ambiguous. The CDR3 contains 13 residues. V was pared by 1 base and J by 6 bases, with 8 bases between. Germline V gene lookup returns CDR1 SGHDT and CDR2 YYEEEE. The DNA for the CDR3 is TGTGCCAGCAGCTTGACAGAATTCAATGAGCAGTTCTTC. This encodes CASSLTEFNEQFF.

This clonotype has a handful of counts. This chain links TRBV20-1 with TRBJ1-1; 9 bases match TRBD1. The germline gives CDR1 DFQATT, CDR2 SNEGSKA (reference sequence). V dropped 5 bases and J dropped 4; count of bases not matched to a gene: 11. The CDR3 totals 15 residues. CDR3 residues: CSAAPVDRGSTEAFF. CDR3 coding DNA: TGCAGTGCTGCACCAGTGGACAGGGGCAGCACTGAAGCTTTCTTT.

The rearrangement joins TRBV2 to TRBJ2-5, with no clear D. Deletions cut 7 bases from V and 5 bases from J, with 8 bases between. This CDR3 region has 11 residues. The V gene's germline CDR1 is SNHLY and CDR2 FYNNEI. As DNA, the CDR3 is TGTGCCAGCATGGTGTGGGAGACCCAGTACTTC. Translating it yields CASMVWETQYF.

This clonotype was observed many times. V is TRBV5-1 and J is TRBJ2-2; 8 bases fit TRBD1. The CDR3 spans 15 residues. The ends lost 1 base at V and 5 bases at J; junction bases unmatched: 4. Looked up from germline, CDR1 is SGHRS and CDR2 is YFSETQ. The CDR3 region has the DNA TGCGCCAGCAGCTTGTGGACAGGGAAAACCGGGGAGCTGTTTTTT. Its protein product is CASSLWTGKTGELFF.

The chain joins TRBV9 to TRBJ2-1; possible D gene TRBD1, 6 bases. Germline assignment: CDR1 SGDLS and CDR2 YYNGEE. The V gene lost 0 bases and the J gene lost 2 bases, with 9 bases spanning the gap. The CDR3 runs 15 residues. The CDR3 region has the DNA TGTGCCAGCAGCGTAGTGGGGGCTACCTACAATGAGCAGTTCTTC. Translating it yields CASSVVGATYNEQFF.

This clonotype was found many times. The rearrangement links TRBV12-3 or TRBV12-4 to TRBJ1-2; 7 bases agree with TRBD1. The CDR3 length is 13 residues. The junction had 13 bases not matched to a gene; V was cut back by 11 bases and J by 7 bases. The CDR3 sequence: CAGRTGEATGYTF. As DNA, the CDR3 is TGTGCCGGGAGAACAGGGGAGGCTACTGGCTACACCTTC.

This chain connects TRBV18 to TRBJ2-5; D not certain. From germline, CDR1 is KGHSH and CDR2 LQKENI. This CDR3 is 13 amino acids long. Trimming stripped 2 bases from V and 1 base from J, with 5 bases between. The CDR3 DNA reads TGTGCCAGCTCACCAAGGTCCCAAGAGACCCAGTACTTC. It yields the protein CASSPRSQETQYF.

This clonotype was seen more than once but under ten times. The chain joins TRBV12-3 or TRBV12-4 to TRBJ1-6; D might be TRBD1 (5 bases). The CDR3 runs to 18 residues. V lost 1 base and J 0 bases, leaving 13 bases between the germline ends. The CDR3 DNA reads as TGTGCCAGCAGTTTAGACGGGGGAAGGGGCTCCTATAATTCACCCCTCCACTTT. Translated, it gives CASSLDGGRGSYNSPLHF.

At least ten counts were recorded for this clonotype. One junction end disagrees with the germline gene, perhaps due to a read error. The V call is TRBV5-1, the J call TRBJ2-3; 8 nucleotides align to TRBD1. CDR1 and CDR2 from the germline V gene are SGHRS and YFSETQ. The CDR3 sequence is 15 residues long. CDR3 bases: TGCGCCAGCAGCTTGGTACCAGGGGGCACGGATACGCAGTATTTT. The encoded protein is CASSLVPGGTDTQYF.

The CDR3 DNA follows: TGTGCCAGCAGCCTGGATAGGGCTGAAGCTTTCTTT. It specifies CASSLDRAEAFF. This sequence joins TRBV11-1 and TRBJ1-1; D not resolved. The V gene lost 5 bases and the J gene lost 6 bases, with 10 bases spanning the gap. The CDR3 sequence is 12 residues long. Looked up from germline, CDR1 is SGHAT and CDR2 is FQDESV (reference sequence).

This clonotype showed up just a few times. J is TRBJ1-2 and V is TRBV5-1; D gene uncertain. This CDR3 region has 16 residues. CDR1 is SGHRS, CDR2 YFSETQ, per germline. V was trimmed by 1 base and J by 4 bases, leaving 17 bases between them. CDR3 region: CASSLYPSEIFYGYTF. CDR3 nucleotides: TGCGCCAGCAGCTTGTACCCCTCAGAGATCTTCTATGGCTACACCTTC. The entire variable domain, with the rest obtained from reference TRBV5-1 and TRBJ1-2, is as follows: KAGVTQTPRYLIKTRGQQVTLSCSPISGHRSVSWYQQTPGQGLQFLFEYFSETQRNKGNFPGRFSGRQFSNSRSEMNVSTLELGDSALYLCASSLYPSEIFYGYTFGSGTRLTVV.

Ten or more counts support this clonotype. The chain has TRBV18 and TRBJ1-1; D gene unclear. The CDR3 has 14 amino acids. Germline values: CDR1 KGHSH, CDR2 LQKENI. V was shortened by 5 bases and J by 1 base, with 11 bases between the two germline ends. The CDR3 reads CASSAGTENTEAFF. In nucleotides, the CDR3 is TGTGCCAGCTCAGCGGGCACAGAGAACACTGAAGCTTTCTTT.

The chain uses TRBV30 and TRBJ1-5, with D possibly TRBD1 on 5 matching bases. The CDR3 is 13 residues long. Trimming took off 1 base at V and 3 bases at J, with 7 bases between the two ends. CDR1 and CDR2 from the germline V gene are GTSNPN and SVGIG (reference sequence). The DNA for the CDR3 is TGTGCCTGGAGTGGTGGGGCCAATCAGCCCCAGCATTTT. It specifies CAWSGGANQPQHF.

This clonotype has ten or more counts. The DNA for the CDR3 is TGCAGCGTTCGGACTACAGGGAATGGAAACACCATATATTTT. It yields the protein CSVRTTGNGNTIYF. This chain links TRBV29-1 with TRBJ1-3; D may be TRBD1 (6 bases). CDR1 is SQVTM and CDR2 is ANQGSEA in the germline V gene. The CDR3 covers 14 residues. V lost 5 bases to trimming and J lost 3 bases, with 14 bases between them.